What follows are 17 T cell receptor beta chains derived from one specimen sequenced in a study of T cell responses to AZD1222 COVID-19 vaccine. Using immunoSEQ multiplex PCR, the repertoire was profiled, and TCRdb retains in-frame clones only, with some absent. The table shows over 120,000 clones, with roughly 92% occurring only once. This sample comprised peripheral blood, obtained on day 0 of AZD1222 vaccination. The receptors come from an adult in good health.

The chain combines TRBV18 with TRBJ2-1; either TRBD1 or TRBD2 may fit D (6 bases each). This CDR3 has 16 residues. CDR1 is KGHSH and CDR2 is LQKENI in the germline V gene. V was trimmed by 0 bases and J by 4 bases, leaving 13 bases between them. This CDR3 is CASSPPTGALYNEQFF. The CDR3 DNA reads TGTGCCAGCTCACCACCTACGGGGGCCCTGTACAATGAGCAGTTCTTC.

V and J are TRBV9 and TRBJ1-6, with 7 bases aligning to TRBD1. V was pared by 2 bases and J by 5 bases, with 4 bases of the junction left unmatched. Germline values: CDR1 SGDLS, CDR2 YYNGEE. The CDR3 contains 15 residues. The CDR3 sequence is CASSVTGQNNSPLHF. DNA for the CDR3: TGTGCCAGCAGCGTCACGGGACAGAATAATTCACCCCTCCACTTT.

The rearrangement joins TRBV3-1 (or the pseudogene TRBV3-2) to TRBJ1-6; 7 bases agree with TRBD1. The V gene end was trimmed by 3 bases and the J gene end by 5 bases; junction bases not matched to a gene: 1. Germline CDR1 and CDR2: LGHDT and YNNKEL (reference sequence). This CDR3 is 14 amino acids long. In DNA, the CDR3 is TGTGCCAGCAGCCAGGACAGGAATAATTCACCCCTCCACTTT. It codes for CASSQDRNNSPLHF.

CDR3 in DNA: TGTGCCAGCAGCTTAGCAGGGGCGGAGACCCAGTACTTC. This translates into CASSLAGAETQYF. V is TRBV7-9 and J is TRBJ2-5, with D possibly being TRBD1 (5 bases). Germline values: CDR1 SEHNR, CDR2 FQNEAQ (reference sequence). V was pared by 0 bases and J by 5 bases, with 7 bases between. The length of the CDR3 is 13 residues.

This clone was detected only once. The chain recombines TRBV9 with TRBJ2-5, with 7 bases lining up with TRBD1. The germline V gene has CDR1 SGDLS and CDR2 YYNGEE. With 0 bases clipped from V and 1 base from J, the junction kept 9 bases outside the gene matches. The CDR3 is made up of 17 amino acids. For the CDR3, the DNA is TGTGCCAGCAGCGTAGGGGGAACAGGGGACGGCCAAGAGACCCAGTACTTC. Translation: CASSVGGTGDGQETQYF.

The chain combines TRBV19 with TRBJ1-5; 8 nucleotides align to TRBD1. The germline CDR1 and CDR2 sequences are LNHDA and SQIVND (reference sequence). Losses at the gene ends were 6 bases for V and 7 bases for J; bases not matched to a gene: 8. The CDR3 runs 14 residues. The CDR3 loop reads CASRSQGAAQPQHF. The CDR3 coding sequence is TGTGCCAGTAGGTCCCAGGGGGCCGCCCAGCCCCAGCATTTT.

CDR3 DNA sequence: TGCAGCGCTGTGGCAGGGGGACTACCCCTAGAAGGCTACACCTTC. Its translation: CSAVAGGLPLEGYTF. The rearrangement uses TRBV29-1 and TRBJ1-2, with TRBD1 matching over 7 bases. V lost 7 bases, J lost 8 bases, and 19 bases stayed unmatched. This CDR3 is built from 15 residues. Germline CDR1 is SQVTM and CDR2 is ANQGSEA.

The chain carries TRBV6-6 and TRBJ2-5; 12 bases map to TRBD2. This CDR3 comprises 16 residues. The J segment lost 4 bases and the V segment lost 7 bases, leaving 10 bases of the junction unmatched. Germline V gene lookup returns CDR1 MNHNY and CDR2 SVGAGI (reference sequence). This CDR3 is CASTPGTSGPGETQYF. The CDR3 coding sequence is TGTGCCAGCACTCCCGGGACTAGCGGGCCTGGAGAGACCCAGTACTTC.

This clone was seen just once. V usage is TRBV3-1 (or the pseudogene TRBV3-2) and J usage is TRBJ2-3; D not certain. V lost 1 base and J lost 4, with 21 bases in between. From germline, CDR1 is LGHDT and CDR2 YNNKEL (reference sequence). The CDR3 is 18 residues long. The CDR3 sequence: CASSQGPPWRLDADTQYF. DNA for the CDR3: TGTGCCAGCAGCCAAGGGCCTCCTTGGCGTCTTGACGCAGATACGCAGTATTTT.

This chain joins TRBV3-1 (or the pseudogene TRBV3-2) and TRBJ2-1, with a tentative D call TRBD2 (5 bases). Germline lookup yields CDR1 LGHDT and CDR2 YNNKEL (reference sequence). Trimming left V 1 base short and J 7 bases short, with 23 bases between. The CDR3 covers 18 residues. The CDR3 coding sequence is TGTGCCAGCAGCCAAGTTCTGGGTTGGAGACCGGGGAAAAATGAGCAGTTCTTC. Its protein product is CASSQVLGWRPGKNEQFF.

V is TRBV11-2 and J is TRBJ2-1; possible D gene TRBD2, 6 bases. Trimming removed 7 bases at V and 0 bases at J, with 16 bases between. There are 16 residues in the CDR3. Germline lookup yields CDR1 SGHAT and CDR2 FQNNGV. CDR3 nucleotides: TGTGCCAGCACCCCGGGAGACACTATCTCCTACAATGAGCAGTTCTTC. Translated, it gives CASTPGDTISYNEQFF.

This clone was seen only once. The genes are TRBV2 and TRBJ2-2; D gene unclear. CDR1 and CDR2 from the germline V gene are SNHLY and FYNNEI. This CDR3 region has 15 residues. V was pared by 6 bases and J by 4 bases, with 15 bases between. CDR3 nucleotide sequence: TGTGCCAGCAGCTTAGCAGACCGCGGCACCGGGGAGCTGTTTTTT. This translates into CASSLADRGTGELFF.

This chain uses TRBV5-1 with TRBJ2-2, with 7 nucleotides matching TRBD2. Per germline, CDR1 SGHRS and CDR2 YFSETQ. CDR3 length: 16 residues. J was trimmed by 0 bases and V by 4 bases; bases with no gene match: 6. Here the CDR3 reads CASSLQRGANTGELFF. CDR3 nucleotide sequence: TGCGCCAGCAGCCTTCAGCGGGGCGCGAACACCGGGGAGCTGTTTTTT.

The chain has TRBV6-5 and TRBJ1-1; possible D gene TRBD1, 6 bases. CDR1 is MNHEY and CDR2 is SVGAGI in the germline V gene. This CDR3 region has 14 residues. V lost 2 bases and J 11 bases, leaving 18 bases between the germline ends. The CDR3 region is CASSYDTQGSRAFF. The DNA of the CDR3 is TGTGCCAGCAGTTACGACACGCAGGGGTCGCGCGCTTTCTTT.

The V call is TRBV21-1, the J call TRBJ1-2. TRBV21-1 is an annotated pseudogene. CDR3 length: 15 amino acids. DNA for the CDR3: TGTGCCAGCAACACCCGCAGGAGCGTTAACTATGGCTACACCTTC. Residues: CASNTRRSVNYGYTF.

This clone was recorded only once. This sequence joins TRBV29-1 and TRBJ2-1; 14 nucleotides line up with TRBD2. V lost 6 bases, J lost 8 bases, and 6 bases stayed unmatched. Germline V CDR1 and CDR2: SQVTM, ANQGSEA. CDR3 length: 14 residues. The CDR3 DNA follows: TGCAGCGTGCACGGGACTAGCGGGAGTGATGAGCAGTTCTTC. Translating it yields CSVHGTSGSDEQFF.

The chain links TRBV24-1 to TRBJ1-4; D might be TRBD1 (6 bases). Germline V lookup: CDR1 KGHDR, CDR2 SFDVKD. This CDR3 has 15 residues. V gave up 4 bases and J gave up 7 bases, with 15 bases separating them. CDR3 sequence: CATSDRTVTGEKLFF. For the CDR3, the DNA is TGTGCCACCAGTGACCGGACAGTGACTGGTGAAAAACTGTTTTTT.